This TCR beta chain appears in the sequencing data of a study of T cell responses to AZD1222 COVID-19 vaccine. Study-level points and caveats: Among vaccine-associated CD4 TCRs, coverage spanned spike, with dominance at 160-218 and 743-854. Donors in the cohort were predominantly white British and more often female, and clonal diversity was possibly underestimated. No day 14 peak samples; only post-peak repertoires were characterized. Reportedly, close to half of spike-specific TCRs are directed against unmutated variant regions.

Worth noting for this clone: Its matching antigen is unknown.

TCRdb's copy holds only in-frame clones and misses some; the assay was immunoSEQ multiplex PCR. The table includes roughly 140,000 clones, over 75% detected once. Germline CDR1 is ENHRY and CDR2 is SYGVKD. This CDR3 contains 16 residues. With 3 bases removed from V and 6 bases from J, the gap between germline ends came to 19 bases. The rearrangement links TRBV10-3 to TRBJ2-3; D might be TRBD1 (6 bases). The material was peripheral blood, obtained on day 0 of AZD1222 vaccination. This receptor was obtained from an adult in good health. DNA for the CDR3: TGTGCCATCAGTGATCTATTAGGGGGTCGGTCGGATACGCAGTATTTT. Translation gives CAISDLLGGRSDTQYF.